This TCR beta chain was observed in a study of identical twins. The V end was cut by 3 bases, the J end by 0 bases, with 21 bases between. CDR3 length: 18 amino acids. Germline V CDR1 and CDR2: LGHNT, FRNRAP. TCRdb processed the 5' RACE reads anew with MiXCR; each CDR3 protein has one entry. This sample carries about 340,000 distinct CDR3 sequences, 9% to 15% of them seen once, and the ten largest clones take 7.2%. Study-wide findings and caveats: Invariant MAIT and iNKT cells may have partly biased zero-insertion analyses.

In regard to this clonotype: Its target is not known.

Separately, the same data were catalogued under a study of yellow fever vaccine responses in identical twins.

Sequenced input: CD8+ T cells sorted from blood. The receptor comes from a woman between 18 and 30 years old in good health. This chain joins TRBV12-5 and TRBJ2-7; D might be TRBD1 or TRBD2, each matching 7 bases. CDR3 residues: CASGLNPKTGRVSYEQYF. The CDR3 coding sequence is TGTGCTAGTGGTTTAAACCCTAAGACAGGGAGGGTCTCCTACGAGCAGTACTTC.